The 12 T cell receptor beta chains below come from one sample, sequenced in a study of T cells in pancreatic ductal adenocarcinoma. The selected patients with pancreatic ductal adenocarcinoma had surgery but no neoadjuvant therapy. Profiling relied on immunoSEQ multiplex PCR, and the TCRdb table lists in-frame clones only, not all of them. The table has under 30,000 clones, more than 90% seen once; the top ten hold around 2.2%. Sequences were obtained from PBMCs. These receptors were obtained from a human donor with pancreatic ductal adenocarcinoma.

This chain joins TRBV19 and TRBJ1-2; D is ambiguous. Trimming removed 5 bases from V and 5 bases from J, with 18 bases in between. This CDR3 has 15 amino acids. CDR1 is LNHDA and CDR2 is SQIVND in the germline V gene (reference sequence). CDR3 residues: CASSLFGLGNYGYTF. CDR3 bases: TGTGCCAGTAGTCTTTTTGGGCTGGGAAATTATGGCTACACCTTC. The variable domain in full, with the rest retrieved from reference TRBV19 and TRBJ1-2, is DGGITQSPKYLFRKEGQNVTLSCEQNLNHDAMYWYRQDPGQGLRLIYYSQIVNDFQKGDIAEGYSVSREKKESFPLTVTSAQKNPTAFYLCASSLFGLGNYGYTFGSGTRLTVV.

V is TRBV11-1 and J is TRBJ1-1; unclear D gene. Germline CDR1 SGHAT, CDR2 FQDESV (reference sequence). Trimming shortened V by 1 base and J by 11 bases, and 8 bases separated the two germline ends. The CDR3 extends over 11 amino acids. The CDR3 sequence is CASSLGSAAFF. In DNA form, the CDR3 reads TGTGCCAGCAGCTTAGGCTCCGCTGCTTTCTTT.

The chain combines TRBV2 with TRBJ2-3; unclear D gene. Germline V gene lookup returns CDR1 SNHLY and CDR2 FYNNEI. There are 15 residues in the CDR3. Trimming cost V 0 bases and J 2 bases, with 9 bases left between them. In DNA form, the CDR3 reads TGTGCCAGCAGTGAAGCCCCGGTTGTCACAGATACGCAGTATTTT. It is translated as CASSEAPVVTDTQYF.

The V and J genes are TRBV7-2 and TRBJ2-1, with a weak D call TRBD2 (6 bases). Between the trimmed V and J ends, which lost 5 bases and 7 bases, there was a span of 24 bases. CDR1 and CDR2 from the germline V gene are SGHTA and FQGNSA. CDR3 length: 17 residues. CDR3 sequence: CASSQEGSSSGRNEQFF. Written as DNA, the CDR3 is TGTGCCAGCAGCCAAGAAGGGTCGTCCAGCGGGCGTAATGAGCAGTTCTTC.

The CDR3 sequence is CASSQMWAAGATDTQYF. In DNA form, the CDR3 reads TGTGCCAGCAGCCAAATGTGGGCAGCGGGAGCCACAGATACGCAGTATTTT. The chain has TRBV14 and TRBJ2-3, with 8 bases lining up with TRBD2. The junction had 9 bases not matched to a gene; V was cut back by 2 bases and J by 2 bases. The germline V gene has CDR1 SGHDN and CDR2 FVKESK. The CDR3 contains 17 residues.

V gene TRBV6-1 combines with J gene TRBJ1-3; D not resolved. V was trimmed by 3 bases and J by 0 bases, leaving 6 bases between them. Germline V CDR1 and CDR2: MNHNS, SASEGT. This CDR3 is built from 14 residues. The CDR3 nucleotides read TGTGCCAGCAGTGATGGAGTCTCTGGAAACACCATATATTTT. As protein: CASSDGVSGNTIYF.

V and J are TRBV14 and TRBJ1-2; maybe TRBD1 (5 bases). V shed 1 base and J shed 4 bases, with 19 bases lying between them. Germline V gene lookup returns CDR1 SGHDN and CDR2 FVKESK. The CDR3 runs to 17 residues. The chain's CDR3 is CASSQGAKGRMGYGYTF. In nucleotides, the CDR3 is TGTGCCAGCAGCCAAGGCGCAAAGGGGAGAATGGGCTATGGCTACACCTTC.

The chain joins TRBV6-5 to TRBJ1-5; no clear D. The CDR3 contains 13 residues. Germline V CDR1 and CDR2: MNHEY, SVGAGI. Trimming shortened V by 2 bases and J by 3 bases, and 5 bases separated the two germline ends. In nucleotides, the CDR3 is TGTGCCAGCAGTTACGGGGTCAATCAGCCCCAGCATTTT. Translation: CASSYGVNQPQHF.

This chain links TRBV9 with TRBJ2-1; D is uncertain. V lost 3 bases to trimming and J lost 5 bases, with 18 bases between them. This CDR3 comprises 16 residues. Germline assignment: CDR1 SGDLS and CDR2 YYNGEE. This CDR3 reads CASSASPSPPDNEQFF. CDR3 in DNA: TGTGCCAGCAGCGCCTCCCCTTCCCCTCCCGACAATGAGCAGTTCTTC.

The chain links TRBV19 to TRBJ2-7, with TRBD2 as a possible D gene (7 bases). The CDR3 loop spans 14 amino acids. The germline V gene has CDR1 LNHDA and CDR2 SQIVND (reference sequence). The germline V and J ends were trimmed by 3 bases and 2 bases, with 11 bases remaining between them. CDR3 bases: TGTGCCAGTAGTATCGGGGGGCCCCCCTACGAGCAGTACTTC. Translation gives CASSIGGPPYEQYF. Drawing the rest from reference TRBV19 and TRBJ2-7, the complete variable domain is DGGITQSPKYLFRKEGQNVTLSCEQNLNHDAMYWYRQDPGQGLRLIYYSQIVNDFQKGDIAEGYSVSREKKESFPLTVTSAQKNPTAFYLCASSIGGPPYEQYFGPGTRLTVT.

The J gene is TRBJ1-2, the V gene TRBV4-2, with 11 positions matching TRBD1. Trimming took 3 bases from V and 4 from J; bases not matched to a gene: 10. The CDR3 runs to 17 residues. CDR1 is LGHNA, CDR2 YNFKEQ, per germline. As DNA, the CDR3 is TGTGCCAGCAGCCAGGGAGGACAGGGGGCGCGTAGCTATGGCTACACCTTC. Its protein is CASSQGGQGARSYGYTF.

This rearrangement joins TRBV5-5 to TRBJ1-2, with 7 bases that match TRBD1. J gave up 7 bases and V 6 bases, and 15 bases lay outside the gene matches. There are 15 residues in the CDR3. From germline, CDR1 is SGHKS and CDR2 YYEKEE (reference sequence). The CDR3 nucleotides read TGTGCCAGCACCCTGGCGGGCCAGGGGGTCGGTGGCTACACCTTC. Protein sequence: CASTLAGQGVGGYTF.